This TCR beta chain was recovered during a study of a mutant IDH1 vaccine in newly diagnosed glioma. The wider study: Patients previously underwent radiotherapy, temozolomide, or both, and most underwent both.

Trimming took 1 base from V and 9 from J, leaving 15 bases between them. In germline, CDR1 is LGHNA, CDR2 YNFKEQ. The CDR3 covers 14 residues. As regards this clone: The antigen is unknown.

Clones were sequenced by immunoSEQ multiplex PCR, and TCRdb holds only the in-frame ones, with some missing. Among tens of thousands of clones listed, approximately 90% were seen once. Time point indicated: week 47, end of study. Each dose of the vaccine consisted of 300 ug of mutant IDH1 20-mer peptide, with topical imiquimod. The V gene is TRBV4-2, the J gene TRBJ2-5; possible D gene TRBD2, 7 bases. The sequencing here drew on PBMCs, taken from a glioma patient whose treatment included an IDH1 peptide vaccine. This clonotype originated in a man aged 35-49 years with glioma. The chain's CDR3 is CASSQVRGAEAQYF. CDR3 in DNA: TGTGCCAGCAGCCAAGTCCGGGGGGCCGAGGCCCAGTACTTC.